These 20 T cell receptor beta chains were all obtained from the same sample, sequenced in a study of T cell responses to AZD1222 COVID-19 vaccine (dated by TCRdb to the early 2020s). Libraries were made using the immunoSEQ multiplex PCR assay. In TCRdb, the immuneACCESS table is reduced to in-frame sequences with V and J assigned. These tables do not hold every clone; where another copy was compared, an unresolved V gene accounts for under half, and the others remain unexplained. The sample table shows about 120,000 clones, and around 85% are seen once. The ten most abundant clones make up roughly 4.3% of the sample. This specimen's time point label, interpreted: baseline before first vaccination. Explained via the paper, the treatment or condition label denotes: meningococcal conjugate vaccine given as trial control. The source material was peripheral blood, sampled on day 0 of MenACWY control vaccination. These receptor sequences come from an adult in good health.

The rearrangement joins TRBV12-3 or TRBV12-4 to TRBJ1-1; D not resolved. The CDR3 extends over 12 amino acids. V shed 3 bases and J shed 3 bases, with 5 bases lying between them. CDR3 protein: CASSFGYTEAFF. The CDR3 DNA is TGTGCCAGCAGTTTCGGCTACACTGAAGCTTTCTTT.

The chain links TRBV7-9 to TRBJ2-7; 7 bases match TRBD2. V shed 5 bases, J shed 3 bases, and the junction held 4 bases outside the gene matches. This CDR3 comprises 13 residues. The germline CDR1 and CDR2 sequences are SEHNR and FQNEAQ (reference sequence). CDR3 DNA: TGTGCCAGCAGCGGAGGGACTATCTACGAGCAGTACTTC. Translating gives CASSGGTIYEQYF. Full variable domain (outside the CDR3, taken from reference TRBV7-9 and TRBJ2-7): DTGVSQNPRHKITKRGQNVTFRCDPISEHNRLYWYRQTLGQGPEFLTYFQNEAQLEKSRLLSDRFSAERPKGSFSTLEIQRTEQGDSAMYLCASSGGTIYEQYFGPGTRLTVT.

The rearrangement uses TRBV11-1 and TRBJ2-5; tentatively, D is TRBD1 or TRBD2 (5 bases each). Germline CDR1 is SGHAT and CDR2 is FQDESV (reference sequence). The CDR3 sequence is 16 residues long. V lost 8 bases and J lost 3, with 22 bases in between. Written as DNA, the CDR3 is TGTGCCAGCCGTTCGTGGGGGTTGGCCTCAGAAGAGACCCAGTACTTC. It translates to CASRSWGLASEETQYF.

The CDR3 sequence is CASSNLGQGEGVKPQHF. CDR3 in DNA: TGTGCCAGCAGCAATCTAGGACAGGGTGAAGGTGTGAAGCCCCAGCATTTT. The chain uses TRBV21-1 and TRBJ1-5; no DNA check was done on the table's D call, TRBD1. TRBV21-1 is classified as a pseudogene. The CDR3 is 17 amino acids.

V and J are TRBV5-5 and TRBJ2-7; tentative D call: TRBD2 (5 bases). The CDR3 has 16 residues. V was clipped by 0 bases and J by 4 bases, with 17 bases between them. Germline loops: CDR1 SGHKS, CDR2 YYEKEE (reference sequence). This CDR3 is CASSLGVRAINYEQYF. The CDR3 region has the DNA TGTGCCAGCAGCTTGGGGGTGAGGGCCATTAATTACGAGCAGTACTTC.

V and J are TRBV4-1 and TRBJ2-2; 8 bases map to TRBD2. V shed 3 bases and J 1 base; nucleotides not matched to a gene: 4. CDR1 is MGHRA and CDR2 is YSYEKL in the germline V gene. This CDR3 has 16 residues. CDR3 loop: CASSQGSGGNTGELFF. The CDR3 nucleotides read TGCGCCAGCAGCCAGGGGAGCGGGGGGAACACCGGGGAGCTGTTTTTT.

The CDR3 sequence is CAISAAGTGSYEQYF. In nucleotides, the CDR3 is TGTGCCATCAGTGCTGCCGGGACAGGTTCCTACGAGCAGTACTTC. V is TRBV10-3 and J is TRBJ2-7; 8 bases map to TRBD1. This CDR3 contains 15 residues. Germline CDR1 ENHRY, CDR2 SYGVKD. Trimming took 4 bases from V and 1 from J; bases not matched to a gene: 6.

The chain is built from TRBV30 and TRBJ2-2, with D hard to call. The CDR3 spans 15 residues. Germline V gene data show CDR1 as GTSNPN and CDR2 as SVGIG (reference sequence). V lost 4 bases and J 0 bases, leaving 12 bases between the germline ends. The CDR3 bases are TGTGCCTGGAAAAACGGAAACGCGAACACCGGGGAGCTGTTTTTT. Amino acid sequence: CAWKNGNANTGELFF.

In DNA, the CDR3 is TGTGCCAGCAGTTACGCGGACAGACCAGCTGAAGCTTTCTTT. As protein: CASSYADRPAEAFF. The chain has TRBV6-5 and TRBJ1-1, with D possibly matching TRBD1 (6 bases). The CDR3 runs to 14 residues. Trimming pared 2 bases from V and 6 bases from J, leaving 13 bases between. Germline lookup yields CDR1 MNHEY and CDR2 SVGAGI.

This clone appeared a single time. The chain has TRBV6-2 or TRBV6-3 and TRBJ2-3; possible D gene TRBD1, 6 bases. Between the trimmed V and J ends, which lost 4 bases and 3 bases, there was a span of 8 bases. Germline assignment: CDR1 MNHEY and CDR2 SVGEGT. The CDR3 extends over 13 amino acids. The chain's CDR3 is CASSWQGTDTQYF. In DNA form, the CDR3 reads TGTGCCAGCAGTTGGCAGGGGACAGATACGCAGTATTTT.

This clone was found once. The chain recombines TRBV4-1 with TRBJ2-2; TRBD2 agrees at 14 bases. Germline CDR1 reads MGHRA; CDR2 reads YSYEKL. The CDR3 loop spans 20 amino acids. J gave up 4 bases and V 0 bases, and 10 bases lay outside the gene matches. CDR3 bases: TGCGCCAGCAGCCAAGACCCGGGACTAGCGGGGGCCATGATCACCGGGGAGCTGTTTTTT. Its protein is CASSQDPGLAGAMITGELFF.

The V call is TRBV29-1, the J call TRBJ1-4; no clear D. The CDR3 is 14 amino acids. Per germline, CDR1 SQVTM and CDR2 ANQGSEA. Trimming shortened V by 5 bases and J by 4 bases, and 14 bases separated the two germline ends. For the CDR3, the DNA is TGCAGCGTTCGAACCGGGTTTCTTAATGAAAAACTGTTTTTT. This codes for CSVRTGFLNEKLFF.

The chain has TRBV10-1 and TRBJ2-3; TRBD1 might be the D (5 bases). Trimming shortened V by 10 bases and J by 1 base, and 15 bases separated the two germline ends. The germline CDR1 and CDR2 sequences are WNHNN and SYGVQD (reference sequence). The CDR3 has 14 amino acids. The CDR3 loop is CATQGATGTDTQYF. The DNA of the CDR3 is TGCGCCACTCAAGGGGCAACTGGCACAGATACGCAGTATTTT.

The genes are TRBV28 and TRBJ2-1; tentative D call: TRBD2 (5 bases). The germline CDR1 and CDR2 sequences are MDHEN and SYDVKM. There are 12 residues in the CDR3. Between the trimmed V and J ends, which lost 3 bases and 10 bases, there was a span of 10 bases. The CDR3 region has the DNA TGTGCCAGCAGTTTCGGGGTAGGAGAGCAGTTCTTC. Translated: CASSFGVGEQFF.

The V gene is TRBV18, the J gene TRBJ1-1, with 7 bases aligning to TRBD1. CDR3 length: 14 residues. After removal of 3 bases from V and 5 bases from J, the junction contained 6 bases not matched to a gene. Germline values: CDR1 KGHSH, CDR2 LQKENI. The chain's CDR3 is CASSPATGDTEAFF. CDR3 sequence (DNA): TGTGCCAGCTCACCGGCCACAGGGGATACTGAAGCTTTCTTT.

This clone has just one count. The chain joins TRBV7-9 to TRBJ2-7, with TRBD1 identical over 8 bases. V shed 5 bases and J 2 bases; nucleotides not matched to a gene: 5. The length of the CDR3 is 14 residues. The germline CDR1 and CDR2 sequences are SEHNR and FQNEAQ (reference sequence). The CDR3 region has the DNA TGTGCCAGCAGCCCCGGACAGGGAACCTACGAGCAGTACTTC. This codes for CASSPGQGTYEQYF.

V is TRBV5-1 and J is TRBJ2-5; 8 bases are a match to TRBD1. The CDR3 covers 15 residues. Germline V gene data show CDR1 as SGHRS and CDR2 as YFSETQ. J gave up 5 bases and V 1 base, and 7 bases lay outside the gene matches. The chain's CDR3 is CASSLTGGVDETQYF. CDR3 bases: TGCGCCAGCAGCTTGACAGGGGGTGTAGACGAGACCCAGTACTTC.

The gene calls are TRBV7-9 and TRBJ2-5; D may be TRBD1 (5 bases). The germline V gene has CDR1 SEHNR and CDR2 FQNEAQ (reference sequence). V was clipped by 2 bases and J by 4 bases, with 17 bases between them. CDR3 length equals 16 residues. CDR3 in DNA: TGTGCCAGCAGCTTACCCGCAGGGCGCCTGGGAGAGACCCAGTACTTC. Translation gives CASSLPAGRLGETQYF.

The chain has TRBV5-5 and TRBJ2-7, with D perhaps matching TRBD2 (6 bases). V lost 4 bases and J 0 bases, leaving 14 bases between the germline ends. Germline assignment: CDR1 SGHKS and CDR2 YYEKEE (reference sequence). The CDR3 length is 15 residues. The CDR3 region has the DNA TGTGCCAGCAGCGGAGTTATAGCGGTCTCCTACGAGCAGTACTTC. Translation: CASSGVIAVSYEQYF.

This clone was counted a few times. CDR3 nucleotide sequence: TGTGCCAGCAGCCCCCGAGGGGACACTGAAGCTTTCTTT. It encodes CASSPRGDTEAFF. The chain is built from TRBV3-1 (or the pseudogene TRBV3-2) and TRBJ1-1, with D tentatively TRBD1 (5 bases). Germline loops: CDR1 LGHDT, CDR2 YNNKEL (reference sequence). The CDR3 is made up of 13 amino acids. Trimming shortened V by 4 bases and J by 3 bases, and 9 bases separated the two germline ends.